The 32 T cell receptor beta chains below all came from one sample that was sequenced in a study of PD-1 blockade in classical Hodgkin lymphoma (dated by TCRdb to 2020 to 2022). The label giving this sample's time point can be read as: newly diagnosed, previously untreated cHL patient sample. The receptor library was made with the immunoSEQ multiplex PCR assay. The table comes from immuneACCESS by way of TCRdb, which keeps in-frame sequences with V and J called. Part of the clones is missing from these tables; in studies checked, under half for an unresolved V gene and the rest for unknown reasons. The sample table contains fewer than 40,000 clones; only one count was recorded for under 95% of them. Clones ranked in the top ten supply roughly 2% of the sample. Sequencing used peripheral blood mononuclear cells (PBMCs). The receptors derive from a human donor with classical Hodgkin lymphoma.

The chain employs TRBV18 and TRBJ2-3; unclear D gene. Germline V gene lookup returns CDR1 KGHSH and CDR2 LQKENI. V was pared by 5 bases and J by 0 bases, with 6 bases between. The CDR3 extends over 13 amino acids. CDR3 protein: CASSRDSTDTQYF. CDR3 bases: TGTGCCAGCTCAAGAGATAGCACAGATACGCAGTATTTT.

The genes are TRBV11-2 and TRBJ2-7; 10 bases map to TRBD1. CDR1 SGHAT and CDR2 FQNNGV come from the germline V gene. Germline trimming cut 3 bases from V and 4 bases from J; bases unmatched to any gene: 3. This CDR3 is built from 14 residues. CDR3 bases: TGTGCCAGCAGCTTTTGGGACAGGGGTTACGAGCAGTACTTC. Protein sequence: CASSFWDRGYEQYF.

This chain uses TRBV6-5 with TRBJ2-5; 12 nucleotides line up with TRBD2. The germline V gene has CDR1 MNHEY and CDR2 SVGAGI. The CDR3 totals 14 residues. The V and J ends lost 6 bases and 5 bases, in that order; junction bases with no gene match: 4. The CDR3 DNA is TGTGCCAGCAGCCCCCTAGCGGGAGGGGAGACCCAGTACTTC. Amino acid sequence: CASSPLAGGETQYF.

This chain connects TRBV27 to TRBJ2-5; TRBD1 aligns across 8 bases. Germline CDR1 and CDR2: MNHEY and SMNVEV (reference sequence). CDR3 size: 17 residues. Trimming cost V 5 bases and J 2 bases; bases outside gene matches: 13. CDR3 nucleotides: TGTGCCAGCAGTCGACTGCCGGGAGACAGGGGACAAGAGACCCAGTACTTC. Protein: CASSRLPGDRGQETQYF.

V is TRBV4-2 and J is TRBJ1-2; TRBD1 matches at 8 bases. V dropped 4 bases and J dropped 4; count of bases not matched to a gene: 11. The V gene's germline CDR1 is LGHNA and CDR2 YNFKEQ. This CDR3 has 16 amino acids. The DNA of the CDR3 is TGTGCCAGCAGCCGTACCACAGGACAGGGCGGCTATGGCTACACCTTC. Translating it yields CASSRTTGQGGYGYTF.

This clone was seen a single time. The rearrangement joins TRBV5-5 to TRBJ1-3, with D possibly matching TRBD1 (5 bases). Germline CDR1 reads SGHKS; CDR2 reads YYEKEE (reference sequence). CDR3 length equals 15 residues. V was trimmed by 4 bases and J by 1 base, leaving 12 bases between them. For the CDR3, the DNA is TGTGCCAGCAGCGCGGGGGGTACTTCTGGAAACACCATATATTTT. Translated, it gives CASSAGGTSGNTIYF.

The V gene is TRBV19, the J gene TRBJ2-3, with TRBD2 matching 13 bases. Germline V gene lookup returns CDR1 LNHDA and CDR2 SQIVND (reference sequence). The CDR3 has 16 amino acids. Trimming at V came to 5 bases and at J to 5 bases, leaving 7 bases not matched to a gene. The CDR3 DNA reads TGTGCCAGTAGTTCTACGAGGACTAGCGGGAGAGATACGCAGTATTTT. This codes for CASSSTRTSGRDTQYF.

The rearrangement links TRBV2 to TRBJ1-5; possible D gene TRBD1, 5 bases. CDR3 length: 13 residues. Germline CDR1 reads SNHLY; CDR2 reads FYNNEI. The germline V and J ends were trimmed by 10 bases and 0 bases, with 10 bases remaining between them. The CDR3 sequence: CATRQFSNQPQHF. The CDR3 bases are TGTGCCACCCGACAGTTTAGCAATCAGCCCCAGCATTTT.

V gene TRBV6-5 combines with J gene TRBJ2-2, with 9 bases that match TRBD2. Unmatched junction bases numbered 7, after V lost 7 bases and J lost 4 bases. CDR1 is MNHEY and CDR2 is SVGAGI in the germline V gene. The CDR3 loop spans 15 amino acids. CDR3 nucleotides: TGTGCCAGCAAAGCGGGGGGACTGACCACCGGGGAGCTGTTTTTT. This codes for CASKAGGLTTGELFF.

This clone was recorded once. In DNA, the CDR3 is TGTGCCAGCTCACCGGGGACGGGCGGGTCCTACGAGCAGTACTTC. Protein sequence: CASSPGTGGSYEQYF. The rearrangement links TRBV18 to TRBJ2-7; the D gene could be TRBD1 or TRBD2 (5 bases each). Trimming removed 3 bases at V and 1 base at J, with 13 bases between. From germline, CDR1 is KGHSH and CDR2 LQKENI. The CDR3 is 15 amino acids.

In DNA, the CDR3 is TGTGCCAGCAGCTTAAACCGGGACAGACTTTCTGGCTACACCTTC. Amino acid sequence: CASSLNRDRLSGYTF. The chain carries TRBV7-8 and TRBJ1-2; 7 bases match TRBD1. The CDR3 has 15 amino acids. Looked up from germline, CDR1 is SGHVS and CDR2 is FQNEAQ. V lost 2 bases, J lost 7 bases, and 10 bases stayed unmatched.

This sequence joins TRBV4-3 and TRBJ1-1; no clear D. Germline CDR1 is LGHNA and CDR2 is YSLEER. CDR3 size: 15 residues. Trimming shortened V by 1 base and J by 5 bases, and 14 bases separated the two germline ends. The chain's CDR3 is CASSQAKVGWTEAFF. CDR3 nucleotides: TGCGCCAGCAGCCAAGCTAAGGTCGGGTGGACTGAAGCTTTCTTT.

This rearrangement joins TRBV7-9 to TRBJ1-3, with D hard to call. CDR3 length: 13 residues. Germline CDR1 SEHNR, CDR2 FQNEAQ (reference sequence). The V end was cut by 1 base, the J end by 0 bases, with 1 base between. The CDR3 nucleotides are TGTGCCAGCAGCTTAGACTCTGGAAACACCATATATTTT. It encodes CASSLDSGNTIYF.

The chain has TRBV7-9 and TRBJ1-4; possible D gene TRBD1, 6 bases. Trimming shortened V by 1 base and J by 13 bases, and 13 bases separated the two germline ends. Germline V gives CDR1 SEHNR, CDR2 FQNEAQ (reference sequence). This CDR3 is 13 amino acids long. The CDR3 protein is CASSLEGGQTLFF. The CDR3 nucleotides read TGTGCCAGCAGCTTAGAGGGGGGGCAGACACTGTTTTTT.

The V gene is TRBV6-1, the J gene TRBJ1-5; D is possibly TRBD1 (6 bases). V was shortened by 4 bases and J by 2 bases, with 12 bases between the two germline ends. CDR1 is MNHNS, CDR2 SASEGT, per germline. The CDR3 is 15 residues long. The CDR3 loop is CASSAEAGGNQPQHF. The CDR3 DNA is TGTGCCAGCAGTGCAGAGGCAGGGGGCAATCAGCCCCAGCATTTT.

The DNA of the CDR3 is TGTGCCAGCTCAACCGGGACAGGGGGCTACAATGAGCAGTTCTTC. Its translation: CASSTGTGGYNEQFF. The chain has TRBV18 and TRBJ2-1; TRBD1 matches 11 bases. The V and J ends lost 5 bases and 3 bases, in that order; junction bases with no gene match: 3. CDR1 and CDR2 (germline): KGHSH, LQKENI. The CDR3 extends over 15 amino acids. The variable domain in full, completed from reference TRBV18 and TRBJ2-1, reads NAGVMQNPRHLVRRRGQEARLRCSPMKGHSHVYWYRQLPEEGLKFMVYLQKENIIDESGMPKERFSAEFPKEGPSILRIQQVVRGDSAAYFCASSTGTGGYNEQFFGPGTRLTVL.

The J gene is TRBJ1-5, the V gene TRBV5-1; D gene uncertain. CDR3 length: 16 residues. CDR1 and CDR2 from the germline V gene are SGHRS and YFSETQ. Trimming shortened V by 1 base and J by 2 bases, and 13 bases separated the two germline ends. The CDR3 DNA reads TGCGCCAGCAGCTTGAGCCGTTTTTTGGGCAATCAGCCCCAGCATTTT. Its translation is CASSLSRFLGNQPQHF.

The V gene is TRBV10-2, the J gene TRBJ1-1; D remains ambiguous. In germline, CDR1 is WSHSY, CDR2 SAAADI. The CDR3 loop spans 16 amino acids. V was pared by 7 bases and J by 0 bases, with 18 bases between. The chain's CDR3 is CASTHGVRVVNTEAFF. CDR3 coding DNA: TGCGCCAGCACTCACGGGGTGAGGGTGGTGAACACTGAAGCTTTCTTT.

The chain has TRBV9 and TRBJ1-1; D gene unclear. With 4 bases removed from V and 3 bases from J, the gap between germline ends came to 13 bases. This CDR3 region has 14 residues. Germline V gives CDR1 SGDLS, CDR2 YYNGEE. The CDR3 nucleotides read TGTGCCAGCAGCTTCCTGAGTAGGGACACTGAAGCTTTCTTT. Translation gives CASSFLSRDTEAFF.

This chain uses TRBV18 with TRBJ2-3, with 8 bases lining up with TRBD1. Germline CDR1 and CDR2: KGHSH and LQKENI. This CDR3 comprises 18 residues. The J segment lost 4 bases and the V segment lost 2 bases, leaving 14 bases of the junction unmatched. CDR3 protein: CASSPMAPGTGVSDTQYF. In DNA, the CDR3 is TGTGCCAGCTCACCAATGGCCCCCGGGACAGGCGTCTCAGATACGCAGTATTTT.

The chain combines TRBV18 with TRBJ2-5; D remains ambiguous. V was pared by 5 bases and J by 4 bases, with 8 bases between. Germline values: CDR1 KGHSH, CDR2 LQKENI. The CDR3 runs 12 residues. The CDR3 DNA reads TGTGCCAGCTCAGAGGTGGGAGAGACCCAGTACTTC. Translated: CASSEVGETQYF.

The genes are TRBV7-9 and TRBJ2-7; 8 bases are shared with TRBD1. Germline CDR1 and CDR2: SEHNR and FQNEAQ (reference sequence). Germline trimming cut 2 bases from V and 2 bases from J; bases unmatched to any gene: 5. The CDR3 sequence is 15 residues long. The CDR3 spells CASSLSGGLAYEQYF. The CDR3 nucleotides read TGTGCCAGCAGCTTATCAGGGGGCCTCGCCTACGAGCAGTACTTC.

V and J are TRBV15 and TRBJ2-5; D gene unclear. The CDR3 runs 16 residues. Trimming stripped 0 bases from V and 5 bases from J, with 16 bases between. In germline, CDR1 is LNHNV, CDR2 YYDKDF (reference sequence). CDR3 sequence (DNA): TGTGCCACCAGCAGAGATTTAGAAAGGGTCGGCGAGACCCAGTACTTC. It specifies CATSRDLERVGETQYF.

V and J are TRBV11-1 and TRBJ1-2; possible D gene TRBD1, 5 bases. The V gene lost 5 bases and the J gene lost 8 bases, with 21 bases spanning the gap. There are 15 residues in the CDR3. Germline V gene sequence: CDR1 SGHAT, CDR2 FQDESV (reference sequence). CDR3 sequence reads: CASSHKTLTGSGYTF. Written as DNA, the CDR3 is TGTGCCAGCAGCCACAAGACGCTAACAGGATCCGGCTACACCTTC.

This clone came up a few times. This chain links TRBV6-1 with TRBJ2-5; 10 bases are a match to TRBD2. J was trimmed by 4 bases and V by 11 bases; bases with no gene match: 10. Germline V gene sequence: CDR1 MNHNS, CDR2 SASEGT. The CDR3 runs to 14 residues. The CDR3 nucleotides read TGTGCCTTCGGGGCTAGCGGGAGCCCAGAGACCCAGTACTTC. As protein: CAFGASGSPETQYF.

In nucleotides, the CDR3 is TGTGCCAGCATCTCTAGCGGGAGGGGGCCAGATACGCAGTATTTT. Protein product: CASISSGRGPDTQYF. V gene TRBV28 combines with J gene TRBJ2-3, with 12 nucleotides matching TRBD2. The CDR3 extends over 15 amino acids. Unmatched junction bases numbered 6, after V lost 7 bases and J lost 4 bases. The germline V gene encodes CDR1 MDHEN and CDR2 SYDVKM.

The chain recombines TRBV7-2 with TRBJ1-1, with a tentative D call TRBD1 (5 bases). CDR1 SGHTA and CDR2 FQGNSA come from the germline V gene. The CDR3 has 15 amino acids. Trimming shortened V by 1 base and J by 2 bases, and 11 bases separated the two germline ends. CDR3 in DNA: TGTGCCAGCAGCTTAGGGACATACCTTAACACTGAAGCTTTCTTT. Encoded protein: CASSLGTYLNTEAFF.

This clone showed up just a few times. The chain carries TRBV2 and TRBJ2-1, with 10 bases fitting TRBD1. Germline CDR1 is SNHLY and CDR2 is FYNNEI. J gave up 7 bases and V 6 bases, and 9 bases lay outside the gene matches. CDR3 length equals 15 residues. CDR3 DNA: TGTGCCAGCAGGACAGGACAGGGGGGCTTGAATGAGCAGTTCTTC. Translating gives CASRTGQGGLNEQFF.

The rearrangement uses TRBV9 and TRBJ1-3; maybe TRBD1 (5 bases). The CDR3 runs to 15 residues. Germline-derived CDR1 and CDR2 are SGDLS and YYNGEE. The germline V and J ends were trimmed by 3 bases and 0 bases, with 10 bases remaining between them. The CDR3 sequence is CASSDDSNSGNTIYF. DNA of the CDR3: TGTGCCAGCAGCGACGACAGCAACTCTGGAAACACCATATATTTT.

Notes on this clone: The germline gene is not matched at one end of the junction; a read error may be the cause. The V gene is TRBV7-9, the J gene TRBJ1-3, with unresolved D. This CDR3 has 13 amino acids. CDR1 SEHNR and CDR2 FQNEAQ come from the germline V gene (reference sequence). DNA of the CDR3: TGTGCCAGCAGCCTAGCAGCTGGAAACACCATATATTTT. It encodes CASSLAAGNTIYF.

V and J are TRBV6-5 and TRBJ1-5, with D possibly TRBD1 on 6 matching bases. Trimming cost V 5 bases and J 3 bases, with 14 bases left between them. The germline V gene encodes CDR1 MNHEY and CDR2 SVGAGI. The CDR3 loop spans 15 amino acids. DNA for the CDR3: TGTGCCAGCAGTCCGACAGGAAGGGACAATCAGCCCCAGCATTTT. Amino acids: CASSPTGRDNQPQHF.

The chain links TRBV7-9 to TRBJ2-5; TRBD1 agrees at 7 bases. Trimming cost V 3 bases and J 1 base; bases outside gene matches: 8. The CDR3 loop spans 16 amino acids. Germline loops: CDR1 SEHNR, CDR2 FQNEAQ (reference sequence). The CDR3 DNA reads TGTGCCAGCAGCTTTTATACAGGGGAGTTCCAAGAGACCCAGTACTTC. Protein product: CASSFYTGEFQETQYF.